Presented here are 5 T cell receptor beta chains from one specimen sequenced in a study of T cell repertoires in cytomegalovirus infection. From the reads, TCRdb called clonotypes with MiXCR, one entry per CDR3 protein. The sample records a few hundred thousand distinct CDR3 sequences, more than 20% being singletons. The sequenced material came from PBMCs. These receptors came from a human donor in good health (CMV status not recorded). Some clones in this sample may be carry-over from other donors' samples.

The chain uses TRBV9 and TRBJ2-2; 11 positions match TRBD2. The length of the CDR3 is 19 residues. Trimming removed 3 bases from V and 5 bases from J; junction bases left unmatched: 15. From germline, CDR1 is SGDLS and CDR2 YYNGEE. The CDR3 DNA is TGTGCCAGCAGCGGAGGACGCCTCCGCTTAGCGGGAGGGACCGGGGAGCTGTTTTTT. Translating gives CASSGGRLRLAGGTGELFF.

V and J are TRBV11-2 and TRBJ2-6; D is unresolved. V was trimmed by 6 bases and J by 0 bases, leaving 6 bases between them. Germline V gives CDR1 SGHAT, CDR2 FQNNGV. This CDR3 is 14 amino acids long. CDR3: CASRGNSGANVLTF. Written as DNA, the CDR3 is TGTGCCAGCAGGGGGAACTCTGGGGCCAACGTCCTGACTTTC. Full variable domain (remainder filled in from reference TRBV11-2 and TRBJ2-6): EAGVAQSPRYKIIEKRQSVAFWCNPISGHATLYWYQQILGQGPKLLIQFQNNGVVDDSQLPKDRFSAERLKGVDSTLKIQPAKLEDSAVYLCASRGNSGANVLTFGAGSRLTVL.

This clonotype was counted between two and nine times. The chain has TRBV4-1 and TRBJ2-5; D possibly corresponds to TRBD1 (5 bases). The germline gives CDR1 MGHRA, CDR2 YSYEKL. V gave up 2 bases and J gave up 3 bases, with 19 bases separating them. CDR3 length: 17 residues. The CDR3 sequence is CASSQRQWYQDKETQYF. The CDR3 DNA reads TGCGCCAGCAGCCAACGACAGTGGTACCAGGACAAAGAGACCCAGTACTTC.

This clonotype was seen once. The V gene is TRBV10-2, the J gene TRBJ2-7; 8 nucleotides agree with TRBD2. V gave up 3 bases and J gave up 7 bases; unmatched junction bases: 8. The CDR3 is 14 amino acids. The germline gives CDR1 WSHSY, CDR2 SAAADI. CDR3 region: CASSDAAGAEEQYV. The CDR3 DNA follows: TGCGCCAGCAGTGATGCAGCGGGAGCCGAAGAGCAGTACGTC.

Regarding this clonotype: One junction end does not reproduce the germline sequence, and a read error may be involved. CDR3 sequence: CASSWGRAVGEQFF. The CDR3 bases are TGTGCCAGCAGCTGGGGTAGGGCAGTTGGTGAGCAGTTCTTC. The gene calls are TRBV5-3 and TRBJ2-1; D is undetermined. TRBV5-3 is designated an ORF whose function remains uncertain. The CDR3 is 14 residues long.